The entry below gives a single T cell receptor beta chain sequence along with its context. This sample is drawn from a study of blood T cell repertoires in COVID-19. Using immunoSEQ multiplex PCR, the repertoire was profiled, and TCRdb retains in-frame clones only, with some absent. Among around 100,000 clones listed, 91% were seen once. The V end was cut by 5 bases, the J end by 1 base, with 18 bases between. The CDR3 contains 17 residues. Germline values: CDR1 MNHNY, CDR2 SVGAGI (reference sequence). The genes are TRBV6-6 and TRBJ2-1; a weak D match, TRBD2 (6 bases). The TCR originated in a man aged 50-60 years with acute or convalescent COVID-19. Sequencing was done on a sample of peripheral blood. For the CDR3, the DNA is TGTGCCAGCAGTCCACGACTAGATGGGGCTTCCTACAATGAGCAGTTCTTC. It encodes CASSPRLDGASYNEQFF.